The 7 T cell receptor beta chains in this list originate from one sample, sequenced in a study of cytomegalovirus exposure and HLA in healthy donors (dated by TCRdb to the late 2010s). The library was prepared using the immunoSEQ multiplex PCR assay. The multiplex PCR relied on a mix of 60 forward primers for TCR Vbeta segments and 13 reverse primers for TCR Jbeta segments. This is the immuneACCESS table as TCRdb keeps it, with only in-frame sequences that have V and J called. A part of the clones is gone; compared with another copy, unresolved V genes explain less than half, and the rest is unexplained. Within this sample are over 150,000 clones, with roughly 80% of them counted one time only. The ten largest clones add up to roughly 8% of the sample. The source material was PBMCs. These receptors were obtained from a male donor in good health and CMV-seropositive.

J is TRBJ2-7 and V is TRBV11-3, with a weak D call TRBD2 (5 bases). This CDR3 has 14 amino acids. V was shortened by 2 bases and J by 0 bases, with 8 bases between the two germline ends. Germline V gene data show CDR1 as SGHNT and CDR2 as YENEEA. The CDR3 reads CASSLSGSSYEQYF. As DNA, the CDR3 is TGTGCCAGCAGCTTATCGGGGAGCTCCTACGAGCAGTACTTC.

The chain joins TRBV4-3 to TRBJ2-2; a weak D match, TRBD2 (6 bases). CDR1 and CDR2 from the germline V gene are LGHNA and YSLEER. V lost 4 bases to trimming and J lost 4 bases, with 16 bases between them. The CDR3 has 16 amino acids. In DNA form, the CDR3 reads TGCGCCAGCAGCCCTAGACTAGGTGAATTCACCGGGGAGCTGTTTTTT. Its translation is CASSPRLGEFTGELFF.

This chain links TRBV10-2 with TRBJ1-2; D not resolved. The length of the CDR3 is 12 residues. Germline-derived CDR1 and CDR2 are WSHSY and SAAADI. The V end lost 0 bases, the J end lost 7 bases, and 6 bases lay between the germline ends. The CDR3 loop reads CASSESIGGYTF. The CDR3 coding sequence is TGCGCCAGCAGTGAGTCGATCGGTGGCTACACCTTC.

The chain joins TRBV2 to TRBJ2-3; 8 bases fit TRBD1. V lost 7 bases and J lost 4; bases outside the gene matches: 7. There are 14 residues in the CDR3. CDR1 and CDR2 from the germline V gene are SNHLY and FYNNEI. The CDR3 is CASTLDRDADTQYF. The DNA of the CDR3 is TGTGCCAGCACCTTGGACAGGGACGCAGATACGCAGTATTTT.

The V gene is TRBV30, the J gene TRBJ2-3; D may be TRBD1 (6 bases). The germline CDR1 and CDR2 sequences are GTSNPN and SVGIG (reference sequence). This CDR3 is built from 12 residues. The ends were cut back, 5 bases at V and 7 bases at J, with 13 bases in the middle. The chain's CDR3 is CAWAKQGNTQYF. CDR3 coding DNA: TGTGCCTGGGCTAAACAGGGAAATACGCAGTATTTT.

The chain is built from TRBV28 and TRBJ1-1, with a weak D call TRBD1 (5 bases). The CDR3 contains 15 residues. Trimming pared 10 bases from V and 0 bases from J, leaving 18 bases between. Germline loops: CDR1 MDHEN, CDR2 SYDVKM. The CDR3 spells CATTPPGGMNTEAFF. CDR3 sequence (DNA): TGTGCCACCACACCGCCCGGGGGTATGAACACTGAAGCTTTCTTT. Supplemented by reference TRBV28 and TRBJ1-1, the full variable domain reads DVKVTQSSRYLVKRTGEKVFLECVQDMDHENMFWYRQDPGLGLRLIYFSYDVKMKEKGDIPEGYSVSREKKERFSLILESASTNQTSMYLCATTPPGGMNTEAFFGQGTRLTVV.

The rearrangement joins TRBV7-6 to TRBJ2-3, with a weak D call TRBD2 (7 bases). Looked up from germline, CDR1 is SGHVS and CDR2 is FNYEAQ. Trimming cost V 8 bases and J 8 bases, with 20 bases left between them. This CDR3 region has 14 residues. The CDR3 DNA reads TGTGCCAGCCAAAAGGGGGGGGAAGGGGGTACGCAGTATTTT. It is translated as CASQKGGEGGTQYF. Combining the CDR3 with reference TRBV7-6 and TRBJ2-3 gives the whole variable domain GAGVSQSPRYKVTKRGQDVALRCDPISGHVSLYWYRQALGQGPEFLTYFNYEAQQDKSGLPNDRFSAERPEGSISTLTIQRTEQRDSAMYRCASQKGGEGGTQYFGPGTRLTVL.